Below, one TCR beta chain is given with its context. Its antigen is not known. This specimen belongs to a study of PD-1 blockade in classical Hodgkin lymphoma. Study-wide findings and caveats: Researchers reported that CD4+ TCR diversity, though not CD8+, rose significantly by C4D1.

Stated time point: cycle 4 day 1 (C4D1), after five to seven weeks of nivolumab. Exposure to brentuximab vedotin varied, and each patient had relapsed following autologous stem cell transplantation. Profiled with immunoSEQ multiplex PCR; TCRdb holds only in-frame clones, not every one. The sample shows 100,000 or so clones, about 92% of them seen only once. The germline V gene encodes CDR1 MNHEY and CDR2 SMNVEV (reference sequence). The V end was cut by 7 bases, the J end by 1 base, with 7 bases between. This CDR3 has 12 amino acids. The gene calls are TRBV27 and TRBJ1-1, with D hard to call. This clonotype was obtained from a human donor with classical Hodgkin lymphoma. The specimen comprised peripheral blood mononuclear cells (PBMCs), sampled before the fourth cycle of nivolumab. The CDR3, as DNA: TGTGCCAGCAAAATAGGGAACACTGAAGCTTTCTTT. The encoded protein is CASKIGNTEAFF.